These 9 T cell receptor beta chains share one sample of origin, sequenced in a study of shared clonotypes between healthy human individuals. Produced via immunoSEQ multiplex PCR; TCRdb's table is partial and in-frame only. The sample lists about 2 million clones; just under 95% were seen once. Terminally differentiated effector memory CD45RA+ cells were excluded by CCR7 positive selection of CD45RO-negative cells. The material sequenced was naive CD8+ T cells sorted from blood. These TCRs come from a man in his late teens or twenties in good health.

This chain joins TRBV11-2 and TRBJ1-1; the match to TRBD1 covers 7 bases. The CDR3 runs 15 residues. Losses at the gene ends were 6 bases for V and 1 base for J; bases not matched to a gene: 8. Germline V lookup: CDR1 SGHAT, CDR2 FQNNGV. Here the CDR3 reads CASSQGVTSNTEAFF. DNA of the CDR3: TGTGCCAGCAGTCAGGGGGTCACGTCGAACACTGAAGCTTTCTTT.

The rearrangement joins TRBV18 to TRBJ2-5; D call uncertain. Per germline, CDR1 KGHSH and CDR2 LQKENI. V was clipped by 1 base and J by 1 base, with 4 bases between them. The CDR3 runs to 13 residues. In nucleotides, the CDR3 is TGTGCCAGCTCACCACTGGGCCAAGAGACCCAGTACTTC. Protein: CASSPLGQETQYF.

The CDR3 DNA is TGTGCCAGCAGTGAAGCTGGGGACAGAAGAGGGGCCTACGAGCAGTACTTC. This sequence encodes CASSEAGDRRGAYEQYF. The chain employs TRBV6-1 and TRBJ2-7, with 7 nucleotides matching TRBD1. Germline V gives CDR1 MNHNS, CDR2 SASEGT. Trimming at V came to 0 bases and at J to 2 bases, leaving 10 bases not matched to a gene. CDR3 length: 17 residues.

The V and J genes are TRBV7-3 and TRBJ2-5; D remains unclear. V was pared by 9 bases and J by 5 bases, with 1 base between. The CDR3 is made up of 8 amino acids. Germline V lookup: CDR1 SGHTA, CDR2 FQGTGA. The CDR3 DNA reads as TGTGCCAGGGAGACCCAGTACTTC. Residues: CARETQYF.

The chain employs TRBV6-5 and TRBJ2-5, with D perhaps assigned TRBD1 or TRBD2 (5 bases each). CDR1 and CDR2 (germline): MNHEY, SVGAGI. The CDR3 runs 14 residues. The V gene lost 2 bases and the J gene lost 3 bases, with 10 bases spanning the gap. The chain's CDR3 is CASSYQGAKETQYF. CDR3 bases: TGTGCCAGCAGTTACCAGGGAGCAAAAGAGACCCAGTACTTC.

About this clone itself: This same CDR3 is encoded by further DNA sequences in the sample. The chain joins TRBV28 to TRBJ2-7; 10 bases line up with TRBD1. There are 14 residues in the CDR3. From germline, CDR1 is MDHEN and CDR2 SYDVKM. The junction had 8 bases not matched to a gene; V was cut back by 8 bases and J by 4 bases. CDR3 region: CASRVTGGGYEQYF. DNA for the CDR3: TGTGCCAGCCGGGTGACAGGGGGCGGGTACGAGCAGTACTTC.

The chain is built from TRBV18 and TRBJ2-7; D not resolved. The V and J ends lost 0 bases and 2 bases respectively, with 14 bases between them. Germline V gene data show CDR1 as KGHSH and CDR2 as LQKENI. The CDR3 spans 16 residues. The CDR3 bases are TGTGCCAGCTCACCACCGGTTTGGGGATCAACCTACGAGCAGTACTTC. Translated, it gives CASSPPVWGSTYEQYF.

The chain is built from TRBV5-1 and TRBJ2-6; D might be TRBD1 (5 bases). From germline, CDR1 is SGHRS and CDR2 YFSETQ. The length of the CDR3 is 17 residues. Trimming cost V 4 bases and J 10 bases, with 24 bases left between them. The CDR3 DNA reads TGCGCCAGCAGCCCCGAATTTAGGACATTATCAACTAACGTCCTGACTTTC. As protein: CASSPEFRTLSTNVLTF.

V and J are TRBV5-1 and TRBJ1-2; D is perhaps TRBD1 (6 bases). This CDR3 region has 15 residues. Trimming removed 4 bases from V and 4 bases from J, with 17 bases in between. Germline values: CDR1 SGHRS, CDR2 YFSETQ. CDR3 protein: CASSPGGQGTYGYTF. DNA for the CDR3: TGCGCCAGCAGCCCCGGAGGGCAGGGGACCTATGGCTACACCTTC.